This T cell receptor (beta chain) emerged from a study of regulatory T cells in long-lasting Graves disease (dated by TCRdb to 2020 to 2023). In the study overall: Persistent Graves' disease meant more than 5 years of antithyroid drug treatment with TSH receptor autoantibodies that stayed positive. Persistent Graves' disease patients were compared with newly diagnosed Graves' disease patients by peripheral blood TCR sequencing and RNA sequencing. The study took place in China and was registered as a clinical trial. A total of 33 samples were covered by TCR sequencing, comprising about 13 persistent and around 20 newly diagnosed Graves' disease patients. In the clinical cohort, patients with persistent Graves' disease had used antithyroid drugs for an average of about 10.3 years. Broad study findings and their caveats: Only peripheral blood was studied, because thyroid tissue, the primary lesion, was inaccessible. A larger number of public clonotypes was shared among persistent patients (more than 2,500) than among newly diagnosed patients (roughly 930). Persistent disease showed preferential use of TRBV28, TRBJ1-2 and TRBJ2-5, whereas newly diagnosed disease favored TRBV20-1 and TRBJ2-1. The authors acknowledged the small sample size as a limitation that may reduce accuracy. Lower TCR Shannon entropy and fewer highly expanded clones were observed in persistent Graves' disease patients than in newly diagnosed patients, which suggested clonal expansion. Only the TCR beta chain was sequenced and analyzed.

V loses 4 bases at its end and J loses 4 bases; junction bases beyond the gene matches: 4. The CDR3 holds 14 amino acids from the cysteine to the phenylalanine. The read is trimmed to its CDR3 DNA, 42 bases read in frame from base 1. The germline V gene yields MNHNS for CDR1 and SASEGT for CDR2. Libraries were built with multiplex PCR. The sequencer was an Illumina HiSeq 4000. CDR3 regions were amplified by Arm-PCR with iRepertoire HTBI primers to construct TCR beta libraries. PCR products were gel purified before sequencing. In the original analysis: Across samples, around 62 TRBV and 13 to 15 TRBJ segments were identified and used for gene usage analysis of CDR3 amino acid clonotypes. COPE and FqMerger were used to merge the filtered high-quality paired reads into contigs. Contigs were aligned with BLAST to IMGT TRBV, TRBD and TRBJ reference genes, and CDR3 was defined per IMGT. Highly expanded clones were defined as clonotypes with a frequency above 0.1%. Shannon entropy served as the measure of repertoire diversity, while the Gini coefficient captured V-J evenness. Public clonotypes were defined as clonotypes shared by more than one individual. TCRdb reworked the public reads: Q25 trimming with fastp, MiXCR clone assembly, productive beta chains retained. Rows with a matching CDR3 protein are joined into one entry that keeps the most common DNA and genes. TCRdb's processing, not the study's, gives the V and J calls here. The sample table shows around 400,000 distinct CDR3 sequences, and about 20% are seen once. About a quarter of the sample is taken by the ten largest.

The time point tag for this specimen amounts to: persistent/refractory GD, antithyroid drugs over 5 years with positive TRAb. For both TCR sequencing and RNA sequencing, RNA was extracted from PBMCs using TRIzol. The diagnosis of Graves' disease was made according to American Thyroid Association guidelines. Patients for the study were recruited at an endocrinology department in Xi'an, China. Each patient gave 8.5 to 9.5 milliliters of peripheral blood, collected in an EDTA anticoagulant tube. Ficoll Paque Plus density gradient separation was used to isolate PBMCs, and no further T cell sorting was performed. An Agilent 2100 Bioanalyzer and agarose gel were used to assess RNA quality, and a NanoDrop 2000 was used to measure RNA concentration. For this clonotype: The clone's antigen remains unknown. Base quality data are lacking; no much larger clone is found one base away.

This sequence was found in a female donor with Graves disease. The sample consisted of peripheral blood mononuclear cells (PBMCs), taken when the disease was refractory, from a patient treated with antithyroid drugs. The rearranged segments are TRBV6-1 and TRBJ2-5; 9 bases in the middle match TRBD2. The nucleotides read TGTGCCAGCAGTGGGCTACTAGCGGGAGAGACCCAGTACTTC. It codes for CASSGLLAGETQYF.